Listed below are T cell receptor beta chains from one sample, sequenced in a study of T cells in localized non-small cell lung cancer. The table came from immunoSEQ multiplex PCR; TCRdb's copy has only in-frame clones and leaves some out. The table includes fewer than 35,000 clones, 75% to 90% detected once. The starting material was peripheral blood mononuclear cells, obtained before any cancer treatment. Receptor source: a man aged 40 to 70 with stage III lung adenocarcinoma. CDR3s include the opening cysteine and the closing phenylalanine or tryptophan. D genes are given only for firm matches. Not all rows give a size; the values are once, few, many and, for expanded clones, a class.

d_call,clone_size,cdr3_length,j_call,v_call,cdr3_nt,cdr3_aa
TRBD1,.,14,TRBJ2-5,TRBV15,TGTGCCGTGGGCCGGGACAGGGGCCAAGAGACCCAGTACTTC,CAVGRDRGQETQYF
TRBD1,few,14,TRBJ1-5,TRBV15,TGTGCCACCAGCCCGGACAGGGGCAATCAGCCCCAGCATTTT,CATSPDRGNQPQHF
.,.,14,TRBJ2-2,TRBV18,TGTGCCAGCTCACCACCAGGGGACACCGGGGAGCTGTTTTTT,CASSPPGDTGELFF
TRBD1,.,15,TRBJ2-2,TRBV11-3,TGTGCCAGCAACAAACAGGGGGTTTTCACCGGGGAGCTGTTTTTT,CASNKQGVFTGELFF
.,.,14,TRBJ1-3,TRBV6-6,TGTGCCAGCAGTTACTTAAGGTCTGGAAACACCATATATTTT,CASSYLRSGNTIYF
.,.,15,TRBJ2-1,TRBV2,TGTGCCAGCAGTGGCGGGGGCCCTACTTCTGGGGAGCAGTTCTTC,CASSGGGPTSGEQFF
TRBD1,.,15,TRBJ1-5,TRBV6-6,TGTGCCAGCAGTTACCGCGGACAGGGCAGTCAGCCCCAGCATTTT,CASSYRGQGSQPQHF
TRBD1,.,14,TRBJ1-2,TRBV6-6,TGTGCCAGCAGAAGACAGGGGGCTGGGTATGGCTACACCTTC,CASRRQGAGYGYTF
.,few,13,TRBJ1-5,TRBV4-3,TGCGCCAGCAGCCAAGATCAGAGTCAGCCCCAGCATTTT,CASSQDQSQPQHF
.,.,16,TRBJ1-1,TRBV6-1,TGTGCCAGCAGTGGGGGGGGAACAGGGAAGGACACTGAAGCTTTCTTT,CASSGGGTGKDTEAFF
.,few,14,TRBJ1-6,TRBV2,TGTGCCAGCACCGTCCGGGGGTGGAATTCACCCCTCCACTTT,CASTVRGWNSPLHF
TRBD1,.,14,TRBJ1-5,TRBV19,TGTGCCAGTAGCCTAGACAGGGGACGACAGCCCCAGCATTTT,CASSLDRGRQPQHF
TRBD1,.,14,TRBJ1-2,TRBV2,TGTGCCAGCACCGACAGGGGTCTGATCTATGGCTACACCTTC,CASTDRGLIYGYTF
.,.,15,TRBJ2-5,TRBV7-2,TGTGCCAGCAGCTTAGTGTGGACGAGCCAAGAGACCCAGTACTTC,CASSLVWTSQETQYF
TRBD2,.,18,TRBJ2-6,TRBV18,TGTGCCAGCTCCCTCAGGACTAGCGCGAAGGCTGGGGCCAACGTCCTGACTTTC,CASSLRTSAKAGANVLTF
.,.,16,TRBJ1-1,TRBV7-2,TGTGCCAGCAGCTCGACTGGGTTCCGCATGAACACTGAAGCTTTCTTT,CASSSTGFRMNTEAFF
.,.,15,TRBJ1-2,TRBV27,TGTGCCAGCAGCTCCCTTTTGTGGGCTTCGAGGGGCTACACCTTC,CASSSLLWASRGYTF
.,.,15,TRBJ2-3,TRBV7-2,TGTGCCAGCAGCTTAGGGCCAGGGAACACAGATACGCAGTATTTT,CASSLGPGNTDTQYF
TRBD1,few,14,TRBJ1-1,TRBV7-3,TGTGCCAGCAGCTTAGGACAGGCGAACACTGAAGCTTTCTTT,CASSLGQANTEAFF
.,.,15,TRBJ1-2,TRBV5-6,TGTGCCAGCAGCTTGGTAGGGGAGACGATCTATGGCTACACCTTC,CASSLVGETIYGYTF
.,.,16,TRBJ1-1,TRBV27,TGTGCCAGCAGTTTTTTAGGGCCGCAACTGAACACTGAAGCTTTCTTT,CASSFLGPQLNTEAFF
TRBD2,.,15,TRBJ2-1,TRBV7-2,TGTGCCAGCAGCGCGACTAGCGGGGGGGCCGGTGAGCAGTTCTTC,CASSATSGGAGEQFF
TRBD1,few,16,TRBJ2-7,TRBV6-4,TGTGCCAGCATCTCCTTAGGGGACAGGGGGTCTTACGAGCAGTACTTC,CASISLGDRGSYEQYF
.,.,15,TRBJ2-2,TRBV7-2,TGTGCCAGCAGCCCTAGCCGCCTGGTAGCCGGGGAGCTGTTTTTT,CASSPSRLVAGELFF
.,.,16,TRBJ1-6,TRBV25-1,TGTGCCAGCAGTGAATCGGTCCCACGGGTGAGATCACCCCTCCACTTT,CASSESVPRVRSPLHF
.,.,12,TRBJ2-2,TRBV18,TGTGCCAGCTCGCCGAACACCGGGGAGCTGTTTTTT,CASSPNTGELFF
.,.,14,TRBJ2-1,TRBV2,TGTGCCAGCTTGCAGGGGTTATCCTACAATGAGCAGTTCTTC,CASLQGLSYNEQFF
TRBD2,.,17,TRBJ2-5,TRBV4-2,TGTGCCAGCAGCTCACGGACTAGCGGGGGGGCGGGAGAGACCCAGTACTTC,CASSSRTSGGAGETQYF
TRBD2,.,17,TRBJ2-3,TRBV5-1,TGCGCCCGCAGCTTGCGGCCTAGCGGGGGGGGAACAGATACGCAGTATTTT,CARSLRPSGGGTDTQYF
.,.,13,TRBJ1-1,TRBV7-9,TGTGCCAGCAGCTTAGTAGTGCAGAGTGAAGCTTTCTTT,CASSLVVQSEAFF
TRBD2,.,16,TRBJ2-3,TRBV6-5,TGTGCCAGCAGTTACCGTAGCGGGGGGGGTGCAGATACGCAGTATTTT,CASSYRSGGGADTQYF
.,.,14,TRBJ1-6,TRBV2,TGTGCCAGCAGATCCGGGAACAATTATTCACCCCTCCACTTT,CASRSGNNYSPLHF
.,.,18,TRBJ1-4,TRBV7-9,TGTGCCAGCAGACCACCTTTGGGACTCAGGGAGGGGGATGAAAAACTGTTTTTT,CASRPPLGLREGDEKLFF